A single sample gave rise to the 25 T cell receptor beta chains below, sequenced in a study of CD8+ T cells in alopecia areata. Following extraction, RNA underwent reverse transcription to cDNA, which served as the sequencing template. Clones were sequenced by immunoSEQ multiplex PCR, and TCRdb holds only the in-frame ones, with some missing. This sample yields roughly 190,000 clones, of which roughly 60% are seen a single time; 0.95% to 1.1% belongs to the top ten. Noted treatment: oral pan-JAK inhibitor, 5-10 mg twice daily. The sample was CD4+ T cells sorted from blood, taken at week 24, from a patient treated with tofacitinib. Every receptor here comes from a human donor with alopecia areata.

V usage is TRBV7-2 and J usage is TRBJ2-2, with D possibly TRBD2 on 6 matching bases. The V gene lost 1 base and the J gene lost 7 bases, with 16 bases spanning the gap. CDR1 is SGHTA and CDR2 is FQGNSA in the germline V gene. The CDR3 length is 16 residues. This chain's CDR3 is CASSLDRDSSIGELFF. CDR3 DNA: TGTGCCAGCAGCTTAGATCGGGACTCCTCTATCGGGGAGCTGTTTTTT.

The genes are TRBV9 and TRBJ2-3; D is possibly TRBD1 or TRBD2 (5 bases each). This CDR3 has 14 residues. Trimming took 3 bases from V and 6 from J, leaving 14 bases between them. Germline CDR1 and CDR2: SGDLS and YYNGEE. CDR3 nucleotide sequence: TGTGCCAGCAGCGGGGGCAGGGAGAGGGATACGCAGTATTTT. It yields the protein CASSGGRERDTQYF. The complete variable domain, with remaining parts taken from reference TRBV9 and TRBJ2-3, reads DSGVTQTPKHLITATGQRVTLRCSPRSGDLSVYWYQQSLDQGLQFLIQYYNGEERAKGNILERFSAQQFPDLHSELNLSSLELGDSALYFCASSGGRERDTQYFGPGTRLTVL.

This clone was recorded a few times. The V call is TRBV27, the J call TRBJ2-3, with D unresolved. Deletions cut 2 bases from V and 3 bases from J, with 12 bases between. Germline assignment: CDR1 MNHEY and CDR2 SMNVEV (reference sequence). The CDR3 extends over 15 amino acids. CDR3 in amino acids: CASSLVVDGTDTQYF. For the CDR3, the DNA is TGTGCCAGCAGTTTAGTGGTCGACGGGACAGATACGCAGTATTTT.

The V and J genes are TRBV15 and TRBJ2-3; D is possibly TRBD1 (6 bases). Trimming took 3 bases from V and 5 from J, leaving 18 bases between them. In germline, CDR1 is LNHNV, CDR2 YYDKDF (reference sequence). The CDR3 is made up of 16 amino acids. CDR3 DNA: TGTGCCACCAGCAGGAACTACAGGGTTTCCGAAGATACGCAGTATTTT. This encodes CATSRNYRVSEDTQYF.

The chain links TRBV19 to TRBJ2-7; D possibly corresponds to TRBD1 (8 bases). The CDR3 runs to 16 residues. Trimming pared 3 bases from V and 3 bases from J, leaving 18 bases between. Germline CDR1 reads LNHDA; CDR2 reads SQIVND (reference sequence). The CDR3 loop reads CASSMGGTGDLYEQYF. Here the CDR3 DNA reads TGTGCCAGTAGTATGGGAGGGACAGGAGATCTCTACGAGCAGTACTTC.

This clone appeared a few times. The V call is TRBV30, the J call TRBJ1-5; 7 bases fit TRBD1. The germline CDR1 and CDR2 sequences are GTSNPN and SVGIG (reference sequence). This CDR3 region has 15 residues. V gave up 0 bases and J gave up 4 bases; unmatched junction bases: 6. The chain's CDR3 is CAWSVSGQRNQPQHF. CDR3 DNA sequence: TGTGCCTGGAGTGTATCGGGACAGCGAAATCAGCCCCAGCATTTT.

The V and J genes are TRBV4-1 and TRBJ1-2; 7 nucleotides match TRBD1. CDR3 length equals 17 residues. CDR1 is MGHRA, CDR2 YSYEKL, per germline. V was pared by 0 bases and J by 3 bases, with 10 bases of the junction left unmatched. The CDR3 DNA reads as TGCGCCAGCAGCCAAGATAGTTCGCGGGACAGATACTATGGCTACACCTTC. Translating gives CASSQDSSRDRYYGYTF.

The chain carries TRBV29-1 and TRBJ2-7, with a possible D match to TRBD2 (5 bases). Per the germline V gene, CDR1 is SQVTM and CDR2 is ANQGSEA. The CDR3 runs 12 residues. Trimming removed 4 bases at V and 1 base at J, with 8 bases between. CDR3 sequence: CSVGGLSYEQYF. CDR3 in DNA: TGCAGCGTTGGAGGGTTATCCTACGAGCAGTACTTC.

V usage is TRBV18 and J usage is TRBJ1-2, with no clear D. V lost 6 bases and J 8 bases, leaving 16 bases between the germline ends. The CDR3 contains 13 residues. Germline CDR1 reads KGHSH; CDR2 reads LQKENI. CDR3: CASSPKDRGGYTF. The CDR3 DNA follows: TGTGCCAGCTCCCCGAAGGATCGTGGCGGCTACACCTTC. Full variable domain (rest looked up from reference TRBV18 and TRBJ1-2): NAGVMQNPRHLVRRRGQEARLRCSPMKGHSHVYWYRQLPEEGLKFMVYLQKENIIDESGMPKERFSAEFPKEGPSILRIQQVVRGDSAAYFCASSPKDRGGYTFGSGTRLTVV.

The J gene is TRBJ1-2, the V gene TRBV27, with D unclear. The germline V gene encodes CDR1 MNHEY and CDR2 SMNVEV (reference sequence). V was cut by 4 bases and J by 0 bases, with 12 bases left in between. The CDR3 consists of 15 residues. CDR3 nucleotide sequence: TGTGCCAGCAGTTCCCTGCGCCGAGCTAACTATGGCTACACCTTC. This gives the protein CASSSLRRANYGYTF.

This chain joins TRBV5-1 and TRBJ2-5, with D possibly being TRBD2 (7 bases). The CDR3 sequence is 14 residues long. The V end was cut by 5 bases, the J end by 4 bases, with 15 bases between. The germline CDR1 and CDR2 sequences are SGHRS and YFSETQ. CDR3 amino acids: CASSSGGPSETQYF. The CDR3 nucleotides are TGCGCCAGCAGTTCCGGGGGGCCGTCAGAGACCCAGTACTTC.

The chain combines TRBV29-1 with TRBJ1-1; possible D gene TRBD1, 6 bases. This CDR3 is built from 14 residues. Germline V CDR1 and CDR2: SQVTM, ANQGSEA. Trimming left V 4 bases short and J 1 base short, with 13 bases between. The CDR3 nucleotides read TGCAGCGTTGGCCCGGACAGTTGGAACACTGAAGCTTTCTTT. Protein: CSVGPDSWNTEAFF.

This clone has a count of ten or more. V usage is TRBV11-2 and J usage is TRBJ2-2, with D hard to call. The CDR3 loop spans 13 amino acids. The germline V gene encodes CDR1 SGHAT and CDR2 FQNNGV. Trimming left V 4 bases short and J 6 bases short, with 9 bases between. The CDR3 DNA sequence: TGTGCCAGCAGCTCAGGCAGATCCGGGGAGCTGTTTTTT. It codes for CASSSGRSGELFF.

This clone was detected many times. CDR3 coding DNA: TGTGCCAGCAGTGCTGAATCATACAATGAGCAGTTCTTC. It codes for CASSAESYNEQFF. The V gene is TRBV2, the J gene TRBJ2-1; D uncertain. CDR1 SNHLY and CDR2 FYNNEI come from the germline V gene. This CDR3 has 13 amino acids. Trimming left V 4 bases short and J 4 bases short, with 8 bases between.

V is TRBV11-1 and J is TRBJ2-7, with a possible D match to TRBD1 (7 bases). This CDR3 comprises 14 residues. V gave up 3 bases and J gave up 2 bases, with 11 bases separating them. CDR1 is SGHAT and CDR2 is FQDESV in the germline V gene (reference sequence). For the CDR3, the DNA is TGTGCCAGCAGCTTGGCAGGGGGGCCCTACGAGCAGTACTTC. Translation gives CASSLAGGPYEQYF.

J is TRBJ1-5 and V is TRBV10-2, with TRBD1 matching over 9 bases. CDR1 WSHSY and CDR2 SAAADI come from the germline V gene. The V and J ends lost 2 bases and 3 bases, in that order; junction bases with no gene match: 8. CDR3 length: 17 residues. This CDR3 reads CASSEGRGTGNNQPQHF. CDR3 coding DNA: TGCGCCAGCAGTGAGGGTCGTGGGACAGGGAACAATCAGCCCCAGCATTTT.

The chain couples TRBV29-1 to TRBJ1-1; the D gene is possibly TRBD1 (6 bases). From germline, CDR1 is SQVTM and CDR2 ANQGSEA. CDR3 length: 15 amino acids. Trimming cost V 6 bases and J 2 bases, with 19 bases left between them. The CDR3: CSVVTRQALNTEAFF. CDR3 DNA: TGCAGCGTGGTCACTCGACAGGCGCTAAACACTGAAGCTTTCTTT. Looking up the rest from reference TRBV29-1 and TRBJ1-1 gives the full variable domain: SAVISQKPSRDICQRGTSLTIQCQVDSQVTMMFWYRQQPGQSLTLIATANQGSEATYESGFVIDKFPISRPNLTFSTLTVSNMSPEDSSIYLCSVVTRQALNTEAFFGQGTRLTVV.

The chain combines TRBV5-4 with TRBJ2-7; TRBD1 matches at 7 bases. The CDR3 extends over 14 amino acids. CDR1 SGHNT and CDR2 YYREEE come from the germline V gene (reference sequence). The V segment lost 4 bases and the J segment 7 bases; nucleotides outside the gene matches: 11. The CDR3 DNA sequence: TGTGCCAGCAGCCCTGGACAGGACCACCCGGAGCAGTACTTC. Translating gives CASSPGQDHPEQYF.

This chain uses TRBV2 with TRBJ2-7; D not resolved. V dropped 3 bases and J dropped 1 base, with 4 bases sitting between them. This CDR3 region has 12 residues. The germline CDR1 and CDR2 sequences are SNHLY and FYNNEI. CDR3: CASSDGSYEQYF. DNA for the CDR3: TGTGCCAGCAGTGATGGTTCCTACGAGCAGTACTTC.

V usage is TRBV4-3 and J usage is TRBJ1-1; D not resolved. CDR1 LGHNA and CDR2 YSLEER come from the germline V gene. Trimming shortened V by 0 bases and J by 0 bases, and 14 bases separated the two germline ends. This CDR3 has 17 amino acids. Here the CDR3 reads CASSQESRQTMNTEAFF. Here the CDR3 DNA reads TGCGCCAGCAGCCAAGAATCGCGACAAACCATGAACACTGAAGCTTTCTTT.

The chain joins TRBV6-6 to TRBJ2-7; a weak D match, TRBD1 (6 bases). The germline V gene encodes CDR1 MNHNY and CDR2 SVGAGI (reference sequence). Trimming removed 8 bases at V and 3 bases at J, with 17 bases between. The CDR3 runs 14 residues. This CDR3 reads CASRALQGLYEQYF. For the CDR3, the DNA is TGTGCCAGCCGAGCCTTACAGGGTCTCTACGAGCAGTACTTC.

V usage is TRBV23-1 and J usage is TRBJ2-2; the D gene is possibly TRBD2 (7 bases). TRBV23-1 is an ORF; its function is uncertain. Trimming took off 1 base at V and 3 bases at J, with 9 bases between the two ends. The CDR3 has 15 amino acids. CDR3 coding DNA: TGCGCCAGCAGTCAATTAGGGGGGGACACCGGGGAGCTGTTTTTT. Translating gives CASSQLGGDTGELFF.

This clone was recorded only once. V usage is TRBV29-1 and J usage is TRBJ2-2; unclear D gene. The CDR3 covers 15 residues. Germline V gene data show CDR1 as SQVTM and CDR2 as ANQGSEA. V lost 1 base and J 4 bases, leaving 13 bases between the germline ends. CDR3 region: CSVEGLTPITGELFF. As DNA, the CDR3 is TGCAGCGTTGAAGGTTTAACCCCGATCACCGGGGAGCTGTTTTTT.

The rearrangement joins TRBV5-1 to TRBJ1-2; 7 bases map to TRBD1. Germline CDR1 and CDR2: SGHRS and YFSETQ. After removal of 3 bases from V and 8 bases from J, the junction contained 10 bases not matched to a gene. CDR3 size: 14 residues. CDR3 coding DNA: TGCGCCAGCAGCTCTACAGGGGCTCTGGGGGGCTACACCTTC. Its translation is CASSSTGALGGYTF.

This clone was detected a few times. This chain joins TRBV6-6 and TRBJ2-7; D is possibly TRBD1 (6 bases). The CDR3 contains 13 residues. V was shortened by 8 bases and J by 6 bases, with 17 bases between the two germline ends. Looked up from germline, CDR1 is MNHNY and CDR2 is SVGAGI (reference sequence). The CDR3 protein is CASGKGQTGEQYF. The CDR3 DNA is TGTGCCAGCGGCAAAGGACAGACTGGCGAGCAGTACTTC.